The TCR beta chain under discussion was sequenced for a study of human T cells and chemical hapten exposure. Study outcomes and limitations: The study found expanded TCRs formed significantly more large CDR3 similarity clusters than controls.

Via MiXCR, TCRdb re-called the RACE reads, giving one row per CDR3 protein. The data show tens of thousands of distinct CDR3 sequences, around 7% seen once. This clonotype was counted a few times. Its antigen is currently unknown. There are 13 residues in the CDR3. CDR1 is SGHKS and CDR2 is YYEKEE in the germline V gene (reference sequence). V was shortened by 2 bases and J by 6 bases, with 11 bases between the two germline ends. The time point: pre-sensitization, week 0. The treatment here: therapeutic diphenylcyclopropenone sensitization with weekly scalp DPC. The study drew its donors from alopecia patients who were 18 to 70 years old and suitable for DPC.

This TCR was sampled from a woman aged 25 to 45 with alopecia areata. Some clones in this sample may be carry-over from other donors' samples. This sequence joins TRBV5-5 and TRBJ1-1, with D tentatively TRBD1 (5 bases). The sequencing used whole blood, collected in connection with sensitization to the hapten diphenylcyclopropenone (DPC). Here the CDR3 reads CASSFVRDAEAFF. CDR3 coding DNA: TGTGCCAGCAGCTTCGTCAGGGACGCTGAAGCTTTCTTT.